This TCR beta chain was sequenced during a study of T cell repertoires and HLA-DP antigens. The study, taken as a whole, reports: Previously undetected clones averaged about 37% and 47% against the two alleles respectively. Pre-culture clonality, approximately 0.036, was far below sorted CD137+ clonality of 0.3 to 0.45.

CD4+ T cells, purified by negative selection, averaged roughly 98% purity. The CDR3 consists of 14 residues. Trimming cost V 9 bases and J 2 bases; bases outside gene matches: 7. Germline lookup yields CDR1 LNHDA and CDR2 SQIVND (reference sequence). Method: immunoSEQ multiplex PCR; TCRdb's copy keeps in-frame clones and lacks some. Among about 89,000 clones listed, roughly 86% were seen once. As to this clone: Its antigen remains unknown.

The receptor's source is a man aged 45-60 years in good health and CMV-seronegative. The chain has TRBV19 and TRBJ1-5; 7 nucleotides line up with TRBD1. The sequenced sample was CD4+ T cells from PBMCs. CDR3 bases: TGTGCCAGCAACAGGGGAATGGGCAATCAGCCCCAGCATTTT. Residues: CASNRGMGNQPQHF.